Each of the 24 T cell receptor beta chains below was sequenced from the same sample in a study of T-cell memory formation after mild COVID-19 (dated by TCRdb to the early 2020s). Libraries were built with 5' RACE. Sequenced on an Illumina NovaSeq 6000. TCRdb handled the public reads itself, with Q25 trimming in fastp and clone calling in MiXCR, and kept productive beta chains. Rows merge per CDR3 protein into single entries with the most common DNA and genes. The sample records about 390,000 distinct CDR3 sequences, roughly 15% of which are singletons. Around a fifth of the sample goes to the ten largest clones. The material sequenced was PBMCs or a T cell subset sorted from them (not recorded which). The receptors derive from a man in his late teens or twenties who had mild COVID-19 (a few samples of this study predate the infection). The sample titles of this study are shuffled in the database, so cell type and time point are left out; the donor was told from shared clones.

This clonotype showed up many times. The chain has TRBV4-1 and TRBJ1-3, with a possible D match to TRBD1 (6 bases). Germline CDR1 reads MGHRA; CDR2 reads YSYEKL. V shed 9 bases and J shed 3 bases, with 18 bases lying between them. The length of the CDR3 is 15 residues. The CDR3 here is CASNRVAGGGNTIYF. In nucleotides, the CDR3 is TGCGCCAGTAACAGGGTCGCCGGGGGTGGAAACACCATATATTTT.

This clonotype was counted between two and nine times. The chain joins TRBV28 to TRBJ2-7; D is possibly TRBD1 (5 bases). This CDR3 has 14 amino acids. V was shortened by 5 bases and J by 4 bases, with 15 bases between the two germline ends. Germline CDR1 MDHEN, CDR2 SYDVKM. CDR3: CASSQTAAEYEQYV. Here the CDR3 DNA reads TGTGCCAGCAGTCAGACAGCTGCCGAATACGAGCAGTACGTC.

This clonotype was counted a few times. The chain links TRBV12-3 or TRBV12-4 to TRBJ1-5; D unresolved. Trimming removed 6 bases at V and 9 bases at J, with 18 bases between. This CDR3 has 14 amino acids. CDR3 amino acids: CASSLSGSPRPQHF. In DNA, the CDR3 is TGTGCCAGCAGCCTTTCGGGGAGTCCGAGGCCCCAGCATTTT.

The chain links TRBV23-1 to TRBJ2-3, with 7 bases matching TRBD2. TRBV23-1 is an ORF for which the function is uncertain. The CDR3 covers 14 residues. V was clipped by 7 bases and J by 5 bases; unmatched bases: 9. The CDR3 DNA reads TGCGCCAGCATCCGGGGGGAGTTAGTAGATACGCAGTATTTT. It codes for CASIRGELVDTQYF.

This clonotype was seen more than once but under ten times. The chain couples TRBV5-1 to TRBJ1-1; no definite D call. Germline CDR1 and CDR2: SGHRS and YFSETQ. There are 16 residues in the CDR3. Trimming cost V 0 bases and J 0 bases, with 12 bases left between them. CDR3: CASSLESAVMNTEAFF. CDR3 nucleotides: TGCGCCAGCAGCTTGGAATCGGCCGTGATGAACACTGAAGCTTTCTTT.

J is TRBJ2-7 and V is TRBV20-1; TRBD2 agrees at 8 bases. CDR3 size: 13 residues. The V segment lost 3 bases and the J segment 4 bases; nucleotides outside the gene matches: 5. Germline V gives CDR1 DFQATT, CDR2 SNEGSKA (reference sequence). CDR3 nucleotide sequence: TGCAGTGCTAGTATCGCTAGCGGGTACGAGCAGTACGTC. Its translation: CSASIASGYEQYV.

This clonotype has only a few counts. This chain joins TRBV15 and TRBJ2-5; 16 bases agree with TRBD2. The CDR3 runs 19 residues. Germline CDR1 LNHNV, CDR2 YYDKDF (reference sequence). The V gene end was trimmed by 5 bases and the J gene end by 0 bases; junction bases not matched to a gene: 9. The CDR3 nucleotides read TGTGCCACCAGCGTCCTGGGACTAGCGGGGGGGGGGTACCAAGAGACCCAGTACTTC. Its translation is CATSVLGLAGGGYQETQYF.

The chain is built from TRBV20-1 and TRBJ1-1, with D tentatively TRBD1 (5 bases). In germline, CDR1 is DFQATT, CDR2 SNEGSKA (reference sequence). This CDR3 comprises 13 residues. Trimming took 1 base from V and 0 from J, leaving 6 bases between them. In nucleotides, the CDR3 is TGCAGTGCTAGAGGACAGATGAACACTGAAGCTTTCTTT. It codes for CSARGQMNTEAFF.

DNA for the CDR3: TGTGCCAGCACCGTCACGTCTCTCTCTGGAAACACCATATATTTT. It specifies CASTVTSLSGNTIYF. The V and J genes are TRBV18 and TRBJ1-3; D remains ambiguous. V was pared by 8 bases and J by 0 bases, with 14 bases between. The germline V gene has CDR1 KGHSH and CDR2 LQKENI. CDR3 length: 15 residues. Complete variable domain (other parts from reference TRBV18 and TRBJ1-3): NAGVMQNPRHLVRRRGQEARLRCSPMKGHSHVYWYRQLPEEGLKFMVYLQKENIIDESGMPKERFSAEFPKEGPSILRIQQVVRGDSAAYFCASTVTSLSGNTIYFGEGSWLTVV.

The CDR3 DNA follows: TGTGCCAGCAGCCGACAGGGATGGTACGAGCAGTACTTC. Protein sequence: CASSRQGWYEQYF. This rearrangement joins TRBV14 to TRBJ2-7; 7 positions agree with TRBD1. Germline V gene data show CDR1 as SGHDN and CDR2 as FVKESK. V was pared by 4 bases and J by 4 bases, with 4 bases of the junction left unmatched. The CDR3 consists of 13 residues.

This sequence joins TRBV2 and TRBJ1-1; D might be TRBD1 (6 bases). The CDR3 spans 14 residues. CDR1 and CDR2 from the germline V gene are SNHLY and FYNNEI. The ends were cut back, 2 bases at V and 4 bases at J, with 11 bases in the middle. CDR3 loop: CASSERGHVTEAFF. CDR3 sequence (DNA): TGTGCCAGCAGTGAAAGGGGACACGTCACTGAAGCTTTCTTT.

This clonotype showed up many times. J is TRBJ1-1 and V is TRBV7-3; 9 nucleotides agree with TRBD1. Germline loops: CDR1 SGHTA, CDR2 FQGTGA. The CDR3 length is 14 residues. The V segment lost 5 bases and the J segment 1 base; nucleotides outside the gene matches: 2. The CDR3 DNA reads TGTGCCAGCAGCGAACAGGGGGCGAACACTGAAGCTTTCTTT. This translates into CASSEQGANTEAFF. Full variable domain (missing parts from reference TRBV7-3 and TRBJ1-1): GAGVSQTPSNKVTEKGKYVELRCDPISGHTALYWYRQSLGQGPEFLIYFQGTGAADDSGLPNDRFFAVRPEGSVSTLKIQRTERGDSAVYLCASSEQGANTEAFFGQGTRLTVV.

J is TRBJ1-4 and V is TRBV5-5; D is uncertain. With 2 bases removed from V and 7 bases from J, the gap between germline ends came to 15 bases. The CDR3 has 15 residues. Germline CDR1 is SGHKS and CDR2 is YYEKEE (reference sequence). The CDR3 bases are TGTGCCAGCAGCTTCCTCCCGGACTGGGGTGAAAAACTGTTTTTT. It codes for CASSFLPDWGEKLFF.

The chain has TRBV5-1 and TRBJ2-3, with 8 bases lining up with TRBD1. Germline CDR1 is SGHRS and CDR2 is YFSETQ. The CDR3 loop spans 16 amino acids. The J segment lost 1 base and the V segment lost 0 bases, leaving 4 bases of the junction unmatched. CDR3 amino acids: CASSLVGQGGTDTQYF. Here the CDR3 DNA reads TGCGCCAGCAGCTTGGTCGGACAGGGAGGCACAGATACGCAGTATTTT.

The chain has TRBV7-3 and TRBJ2-1, with a tentative D call TRBD2 (5 bases). Germline assignment: CDR1 SGHTA and CDR2 FQGTGA. Trimming pared 2 bases from V and 13 bases from J, leaving 9 bases between. The CDR3 is made up of 11 amino acids. CDR3 nucleotide sequence: TGTGCCAGCAGCTTACCAGACTACCAGTTCTTC. This gives the protein CASSLPDYQFF.

In this sample, this clonotype turned up a few times. V and J are TRBV5-1 and TRBJ2-1; no reliable D call. CDR3 size: 13 residues. The germline gives CDR1 SGHRS, CDR2 YFSETQ. Trimming removed 4 bases at V and 4 bases at J, with 9 bases between. CDR3: CASSIEAYNEQFF. CDR3 coding DNA: TGCGCCAGCAGCATAGAGGCGTACAATGAGCAGTTCTTC.

This clonotype has a handful of counts. The chain couples TRBV20-1 to TRBJ2-7; the D gene is possibly TRBD1 (6 bases). Looked up from germline, CDR1 is DFQATT and CDR2 is SNEGSKA (reference sequence). The CDR3 loop spans 14 amino acids. V was pared by 3 bases and J by 0 bases, with 12 bases between. CDR3 sequence: CSARDRTSSYEQYF. CDR3 bases: TGCAGTGCTAGGGACAGAACGTCCTCCTACGAGCAGTACTTC.

In this sample, this clonotype turned up a few times. The J gene is TRBJ2-7, the V gene TRBV5-1; 7 bases align to TRBD2. V dropped 2 bases and J dropped 2; count of bases not matched to a gene: 7. In germline, CDR1 is SGHRS, CDR2 YFSETQ. The CDR3 length is 15 residues. The CDR3 here is CASSFSAGLAYEQYF. The CDR3 coding sequence is TGCGCCAGCAGCTTCTCAGCGGGGTTGGCCTACGAGCAGTACTTC.

This chain uses TRBV20-1 with TRBJ2-1, with D possibly matching TRBD2 (5 bases). Trimming shortened V by 0 bases and J by 1 base, and 10 bases separated the two germline ends. The CDR3 covers 15 residues. Germline V lookup: CDR1 DFQATT, CDR2 SNEGSKA (reference sequence). The CDR3 protein is CSAREWEWSYNEQFF. In nucleotides, the CDR3 is TGCAGTGCTAGAGAATGGGAGTGGTCCTACAATGAGCAGTTCTTC.

The V call is TRBV7-3, the J call TRBJ2-7, with 13 nucleotides matching TRBD2. V dropped 5 bases and J dropped 3; count of bases not matched to a gene: 7. CDR1 SGHTA and CDR2 FQGTGA come from the germline V gene. The CDR3 has 16 residues. The CDR3 protein is CASSPGTSGVGYEQYF. CDR3 bases: TGTGCCAGCAGCCCCGGGACTAGCGGGGTGGGCTACGAGCAGTACTTC.

The table lists this clonotype with a few counts. The CDR3 protein is CSARELSGRGELFF. CDR3 in DNA: TGCAGTGCTAGAGAGTTGAGCGGGCGCGGGGAGCTGTTTTTT. This chain links TRBV20-1 with TRBJ2-2; maybe TRBD2 (6 bases). The germline V and J ends were trimmed by 0 bases and 7 bases, with 12 bases remaining between them. Per the germline V gene, CDR1 is DFQATT and CDR2 is SNEGSKA (reference sequence). The CDR3 extends over 14 amino acids.

This rearrangement joins TRBV12-3 or TRBV12-4 to TRBJ1-5; D ambiguous. V lost 1 base and J 7 bases, leaving 11 bases between the germline ends. The CDR3 has 14 residues. CDR3 DNA sequence: TGTGCCAGCAGTTTAGTTATGGCGTCGCAGCCCCAGCATTTT. As protein: CASSLVMASQPQHF.

The sample holds a few counts of this clonotype. The chain joins TRBV27 to TRBJ1-4; tentative D call: TRBD1 (5 bases). CDR1 is MNHEY, CDR2 SMNVEV, per germline (reference sequence). The CDR3 contains 15 residues. Between the trimmed V and J ends, which lost 3 bases and 3 bases, there was a span of 11 bases. The CDR3 DNA reads TGTGCCAGCAGTTTTTTGGGGACCGCTAATGAAAAACTGTTTTTT. It translates to CASSFLGTANEKLFF.

V and J are TRBV29-1 and TRBJ1-5; the D is unclear. Germline V gene data show CDR1 as SQVTM and CDR2 as ANQGSEA. With 4 bases removed from V and 5 bases from J, the gap between germline ends came to 12 bases. The CDR3 has 13 amino acids. CDR3 in DNA: TGCAGCGTTGGGGCAGGAGGCGATCAGCCCCAGCATTTT. Its protein is CSVGAGGDQPQHF. The whole variable domain, remainder taken from reference TRBV29-1 and TRBJ1-5, is SAVISQKPSRDICQRGTSLTIQCQVDSQVTMMFWYRQQPGQSLTLIATANQGSEATYESGFVIDKFPISRPNLTFSTLTVSNMSPEDSSIYLCSVGAGGDQPQHFGDGTRLSIL.